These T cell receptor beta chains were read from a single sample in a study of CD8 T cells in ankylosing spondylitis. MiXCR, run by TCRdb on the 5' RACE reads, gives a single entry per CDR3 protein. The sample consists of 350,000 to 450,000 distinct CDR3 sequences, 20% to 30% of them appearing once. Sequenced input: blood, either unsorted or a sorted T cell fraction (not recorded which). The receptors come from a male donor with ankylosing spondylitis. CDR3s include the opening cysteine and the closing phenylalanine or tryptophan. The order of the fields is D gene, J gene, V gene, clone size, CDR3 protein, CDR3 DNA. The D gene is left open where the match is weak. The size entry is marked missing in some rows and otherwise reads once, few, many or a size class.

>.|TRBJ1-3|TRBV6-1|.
CASTFNRASGNTIYF
TGTGCCAGTACTTTTAACAGGGCATCTGGAAACACCATATATTTT
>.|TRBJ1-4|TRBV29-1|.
CSVTYIGSTNEKLFF
TGCAGCGTTACCTATATAGGGTCAACTAATGAAAAACTGTTTTTT
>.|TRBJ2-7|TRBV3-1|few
CASSPDLAYEQYF
TGTGCCAGCAGCCCCGACCTAGCCTACGAGCAGTACTTC
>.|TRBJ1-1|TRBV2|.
CACYKDTWAFNTEAFF
TGTGCCTGTTATAAGGACACCTGGGCCTTTAACACTGAAGCTTTCTTT
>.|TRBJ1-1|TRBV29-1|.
CSVAREVTEAFF
TGCAGCGTTGCACGGGAAGTCACTGAAGCTTTCTTT
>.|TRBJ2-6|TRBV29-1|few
CSVMWSGANVLTF
TGCAGCGTCATGTGGTCTGGGGCCAACGTCCTGACTTTC
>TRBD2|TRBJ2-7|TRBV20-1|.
CSARDPGLAGDEQYF
TGCAGTGCTAGGGACCCGGGACTAGCGGGCGACGAGCAGTACTTC
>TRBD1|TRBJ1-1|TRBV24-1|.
CATGDRANTEAFF
TGTGCCACCGGGGACAGGGCGAACACTGAAGCTTTCTTT
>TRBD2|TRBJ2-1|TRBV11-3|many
CASSSGTSRNEQFF
TGTGCCAGCAGCTCCGGGACTAGCCGCAATGAGCAGTTCTTC
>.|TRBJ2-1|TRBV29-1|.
CSVKGSYNEQFF
TGCAGCGTTAAGGGCTCCTACAATGAGCAGTTCTTC
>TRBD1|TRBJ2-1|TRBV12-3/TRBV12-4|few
CASRGDRGSLYNEQFF
TGTGCCAGCAGGGGGGACAGGGGGTCGTTGTACAATGAGCAGTTCTTC
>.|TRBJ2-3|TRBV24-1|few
CATSDFRTGDLAGADTQYF
TGTGCCACCAGTGATTTCCGGACAGGGGATCTAGCGGGCGCAGATACGCAGTATTTT
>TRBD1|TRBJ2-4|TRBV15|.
CATSPRSPRQGLIQYF
TGTGCCACCAGCCCCAGAAGCCCAAGACAGGGTTTAATTCAGTACTTC
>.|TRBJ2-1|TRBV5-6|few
CASSVYQGLGPNEQFF
TGTGCCAGCAGCGTATACCAGGGTTTGGGGCCCAATGAGCAGTTCTTC
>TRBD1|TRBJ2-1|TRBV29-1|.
CSELDRGKMNEQFF
TGCAGCGAGCTGGACAGGGGTAAAATGAATGAGCAGTTCTTC
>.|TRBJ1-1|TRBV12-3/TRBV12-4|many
CASTLGRARTEAFF
TGTGCCAGCACCCTGGGGAGGGCGCGCACTGAAGCTTTCTTT
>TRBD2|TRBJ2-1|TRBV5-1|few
CASSLGLAGGVVNEQFF
TGCGCCAGCAGCCTAGGACTAGCGGGAGGGGTCGTCAATGAGCAGTTCTTC
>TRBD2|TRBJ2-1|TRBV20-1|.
CSAAGTSDEQFF
TGCAGTGCCGCCGGGACTAGCGATGAGCAGTTCTTC
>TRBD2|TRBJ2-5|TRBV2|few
CASKAGDQETQYF
TGTGCCAGCAAGGCGGGAGACCAAGAGACCCAGTACTTC
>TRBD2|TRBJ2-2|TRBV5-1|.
CASSPRTSRSGELFF
TGCGCCAGCAGCCCTAGGACTAGCAGAAGCGGGGAGCTGTTTTTT
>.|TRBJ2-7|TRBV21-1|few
CASSIFSPSRGTGILSEQYF
TGTGCCAGCAGCATTTTTTCCCCCTCTCGGGGGACAGGTATATTATCCGAGCAGTACTTC
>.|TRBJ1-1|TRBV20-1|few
CSAPVRVNTEAFF
TGCAGTGCCCCGGTCCGGGTGAACACTGAAGCTTTCTTT
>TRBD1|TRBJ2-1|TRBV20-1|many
CSAHQGQPYNEQFF
TGCAGTGCTCACCAGGGACAGCCTTACAATGAGCAGTTCTTC
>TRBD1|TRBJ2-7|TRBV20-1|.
CSAPQTTGAWGYEQYF
TGCAGTGCCCCTCAGACGACAGGGGCTTGGGGCTACGAGCAGTACTTC
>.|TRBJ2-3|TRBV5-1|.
CASSLGGLRDTQYF
TGCGCCAGCAGCTTAGGGGGGCTCCGGGATACGCAGTATTTT
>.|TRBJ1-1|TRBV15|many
CATSRGGNAGKTEAFF
TGTGCCACCAGCAGAGGAGGGAACGCAGGGAAGACTGAAGCTTTCTTT
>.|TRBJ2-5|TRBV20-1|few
CSASGVMGLEETQYF
TGCAGTGCTAGTGGTGTCATGGGCCTCGAGGAGACCCAGTACTTC
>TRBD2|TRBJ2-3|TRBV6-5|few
CASSYRLAGGLDTQYF
TGTGCCAGCAGTTATCGGCTAGCGGGAGGGTTGGATACGCAGTATTTT
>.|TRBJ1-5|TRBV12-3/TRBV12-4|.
CASSIDRTHQPQHF
TGTGCCAGCAGTATAGACAGGACCCATCAGCCCCAGCATTTT
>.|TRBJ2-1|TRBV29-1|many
CSVAGRAHNEQFF
TGCAGCGTTGCAGGGCGCGCACACAATGAGCAGTTCTTC
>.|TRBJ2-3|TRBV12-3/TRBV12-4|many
CASTPLISSTDTQYF
TGTGCCAGCACTCCTCTAATTTCTAGCACAGATACGCAGTATTTT
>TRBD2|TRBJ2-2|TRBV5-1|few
CASSLDRLAGVTGELFF
TGCGCCAGCAGCTTGGACCGACTAGCGGGAGTCACCGGGGAGCTGTTTTTT
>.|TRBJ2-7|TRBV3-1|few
CASSPPRGASYEQYF
TGTGCCAGCAGCCCTCCTCGGGGGGCTTCCTACGAGCAGTACTTC
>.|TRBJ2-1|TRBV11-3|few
CASSFGMGGGEQFF
TGTGCCAGCAGCTTTGGTATGGGAGGGGGTGAGCAGTTCTTC
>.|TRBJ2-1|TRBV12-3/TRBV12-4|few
CAIRKGQQRSSYNEQFF
TGTGCCATCAGAAAAGGCCAGCAGCGGAGCTCCTACAATGAGCAGTTCTTC
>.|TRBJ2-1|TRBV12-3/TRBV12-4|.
CASTLTSRYNEQFF
TGTGCCAGCACCCTAACTAGCCGCTATAATGAGCAGTTCTTC
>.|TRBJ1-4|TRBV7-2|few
CASSSGRTVSEKLFF
TGTGCCAGCAGCTCAGGGAGAACTGTTAGTGAAAAACTGTTTTTT
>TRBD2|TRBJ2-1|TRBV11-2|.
CASSLVGTSATYNEQFF
TGTGCCAGCAGCTTAGTAGGTACTAGCGCGACCTACAATGAGCAGTTCTTC
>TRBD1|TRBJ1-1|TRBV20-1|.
CSAGTDRNTEAFF
TGCAGTGCTGGGACAGACCGGAACACTGAAGCTTTCTTT
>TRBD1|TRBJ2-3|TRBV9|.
CASSDRDRGPDTQYF
TGTGCCAGCAGCGACCGGGACAGGGGGCCAGATACGCAGTATTTT
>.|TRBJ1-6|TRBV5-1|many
CASSLRTDSPLHF
TGCGCCAGCAGCTTGAGGACGGATTCACCCCTCCACTTT